This T cell receptor beta chain was recovered during a study of early T cells in non-severe SARS-CoV-2 infection. Looking at the study overall: Sequencing targeted bulk RNA from unsorted whole blood, leaving chains unpaired.

This clonotype was seen a handful of times. Its antigen is unidentified. Broader study findings: In VDJdb matching, anti-spike CD8 responses were favored while private and CD4 specificities went missing.

Molecules of cDNA were individually given unique molecular identifiers that were attached to them. TCRdb itself ran the 5' RACE reads through MiXCR, one entry per CDR3 protein. Among around 47,000 distinct CDR3 sequences listed, approximately 9.9% were seen once. Looked up from germline, CDR1 is SGHTA and CDR2 is FQGNSA. CDR3 size: 14 residues. Trimming shortened V by 5 bases and J by 2 bases, and 13 bases separated the two germline ends. This receptor was taken from an adult who was a healthcare worker with PCR-confirmed SARS-CoV-2 infection or an uninfected control (not recorded which). Sample: whole blood. This sequence joins TRBV7-2 and TRBJ2-7, with D possibly being TRBD2 (5 bases). The chain's CDR3 is CASSKGSGTYEQYF. CDR3 nucleotide sequence: TGTGCCAGCAGCAAAGGATCGGGGACCTACGAGCAGTACTTC.